Following are 20 T cell receptor beta chains from one sample sequenced in a study of T cells in Graves' hyperthyroidism and ophthalmopathy. The investigators amplified TCR beta CDR3 regions from RNA transcripts. First-round RT-PCR with HTBI primers amplified the TCR CDR3 region. TCRdb ran MiXCR on the multiplex PCR reads and lists one entry per CDR3 protein. The sample shows about 420,000 distinct CDR3 sequences, around 13% of them seen only once. Sequencing used blood. These receptors were obtained from a woman under 30 with Graves' hyperthyroidism.

This clonotype showed up just a few times. The chain's CDR3 is CASSQERNSPLHF. As DNA, the CDR3 is TGCGCCAGCAGCCAAGAACGTAATTCACCCCTCCACTTT. V usage is TRBV4-3 and J usage is TRBJ1-6; D is unresolved. The CDR3 is made up of 13 amino acids. CDR1 and CDR2 from the germline V gene are LGHNA and YSLEER. Trimming took off 0 bases at V and 6 bases at J, with 3 bases between the two ends.

The gene calls are TRBV5-6 and TRBJ1-1; TRBD1 is a possible D gene (5 bases). Germline-derived CDR1 and CDR2 are SGHDT and YYEEEE. Between the trimmed V and J ends, which lost 3 bases and 0 bases, there was a span of 12 bases. The CDR3 contains 15 residues. The CDR3 loop is CASSSRQLLNTEAFF. The CDR3 nucleotides are TGTGCCAGCAGCTCCAGACAGCTTCTGAACACTGAAGCTTTCTTT.

This clonotype was observed many times. The V call is TRBV6-1, the J call TRBJ1-2; 8 bases line up with TRBD1. The germline V gene has CDR1 MNHNS and CDR2 SASEGT. With 6 bases clipped from V and 2 bases from J, the junction kept 8 bases outside the gene matches. This CDR3 has 15 residues. The CDR3 sequence is CASRSSGTGNYGYTF. CDR3 DNA: TGTGCCAGCAGGTCCAGCGGGACAGGAAACTATGGCTACACCTTC.

This clonotype was counted once. A much larger clone differs from this one at a single base, so this may be a read error. The CDR3 nucleotides are TGTGCCAGCAGTTTACGGGCAATCAATGAGCAGTACTTC. Its translation: CASSLRAINEQYF. V usage is TRBV27 and J usage is TRBJ2-7; D gene uncertain. This CDR3 has 13 amino acids. Germline V gives CDR1 MNHEY, CDR2 SMNVEV (reference sequence). The ends were cut back, 2 bases at V and 7 bases at J, with 12 bases in the middle.

This clonotype was seen ten or more times. The V gene is TRBV7-9, the J gene TRBJ2-3, with a weak D call TRBD2 (5 bases). This CDR3 is 15 amino acids long. Germline CDR1 and CDR2: SEHNR and FQNEAQ (reference sequence). V lost 3 bases and J lost 0, with 10 bases in between. The CDR3 reads CASSFVSASTDTQYF. The CDR3, as DNA: TGTGCCAGCAGCTTCGTTAGCGCAAGCACAGATACGCAGTATTTT.

The sample holds a few counts of this clonotype. This sequence joins TRBV6-4 and TRBJ2-7; TRBD2 matches 11 bases. V dropped 3 bases and J dropped 4; count of bases not matched to a gene: 11. The CDR3 covers 17 residues. Germline values: CDR1 MRHNA, CDR2 SNTAGT. CDR3 nucleotides: TGTGCCAGCAGTGAACCCTTACTAGCGGGAGTTTTATACGAGCAGTACTTC. It codes for CASSEPLLAGVLYEQYF.

This clonotype appeared a few times. The gene calls are TRBV19 and TRBJ1-5; D not resolved. Germline values: CDR1 LNHDA, CDR2 SQIVND (reference sequence). The V end was cut by 5 bases, the J end by 0 bases, with 11 bases between. The CDR3 is 15 residues long. CDR3 region: CASSRRGDSNQPQHF. CDR3 DNA: TGTGCCAGTAGTCGAAGAGGAGATAGCAATCAGCCCCAGCATTTT.

The chain couples TRBV7-9 to TRBJ1-5, with D unclear. Germline values: CDR1 SEHNR, CDR2 FQNEAQ (reference sequence). The CDR3 spans 15 residues. V lost 1 base, J lost 12 bases, and 19 bases lay in between. CDR3 nucleotides: TGTGCCAGCAGCTTAGAGGGTCCGGGAGGCCAACTCCAGCATTTT. Translated, it gives CASSLEGPGGQLQHF.

There are many counts of this clonotype. This chain's CDR3 is CSARDAGTGVRYF. DNA for the CDR3: TGCAGTGCTAGAGACGCCGGGACAGGCGTACGGTACTTC. The rearrangement uses TRBV20-1 and TRBJ2-5; TRBD1 aligns across 8 bases. The V gene's germline CDR1 is DFQATT and CDR2 SNEGSKA (reference sequence). The CDR3 is 13 amino acids. V shed 0 bases and J 13 bases; nucleotides not matched to a gene: 10.

Concerning this clonotype itself: A single base separates this from a much larger clone, so it may be a read error. This chain links TRBV3-1 with TRBJ1-5; D perhaps matches TRBD1 (5 bases). This CDR3 has 15 amino acids. Germline V gives CDR1 LGHDT, CDR2 YNNKEL (reference sequence). In DNA form, the CDR3 reads TGTGCCTGCAGCCAAGAGGCGGGACCCAATCAGCCCCAGCATTTT. Its protein product is CACSQEAGPNQPQHF.

The gene calls are TRBV6-1 and TRBJ2-1; 9 bases line up with TRBD2. The germline V gene encodes CDR1 MNHNS and CDR2 SASEGT. This CDR3 has 15 amino acids. The trim removed 3 bases at V and 7 bases at J, leaving 7 bases unmatched. CDR3 in DNA: TGTGCCAGCAGTGAGGCTAGCGGGGCTAGGAATGAGCAGTTCTTC. It specifies CASSEASGARNEQFF.

This clonotype showed up many times. The chain couples TRBV6-2 or TRBV6-3 to TRBJ2-3, with 8 bases fitting TRBD2. This CDR3 contains 14 residues. In germline, CDR1 is MNHEY, CDR2 SVGEGT. V gave up 5 bases and J gave up 3 bases; unmatched junction bases: 4. CDR3 DNA sequence: TGTGCCAGCAGTGAGCGGGAGAGTACAGATACGCAGTATTTT. Protein: CASSERESTDTQYF.

This clonotype was found a few times. The V and J genes are TRBV10-3 and TRBJ2-6; D gene unclear. Germline V gives CDR1 ENHRY, CDR2 SYGVKD. Trimming left V 0 bases short and J 0 bases short, with 21 bases between. The CDR3 runs 21 residues. In DNA, the CDR3 is TGTGCCATCAGTGAGTCGGTTGTCTTAAGGCACATGAACTCTGGGGCCAACGTCCTGACTTTC. Its translation is CAISESVVLRHMNSGANVLTF.

A word on this clonotype: A read error is possible here, since a much larger clone lies one base away. CDR3 sequence: CVSRGAGTEAFF. The CDR3 DNA reads as TGCGTCAGCCGCGGGGCTGGCACTGAAGCTTTCTTT. The rearrangement links TRBV5-1 to TRBJ1-1; TRBD1 is a possible D gene (5 bases). This CDR3 spans 12 amino acids. From germline, CDR1 is SGHRS and CDR2 YFSETQ.

Regarding this clonotype: A single base separates this from a much larger clone, so it may be a read error. The chain combines TRBV7-2 with TRBJ2-1; weak D call: TRBD2 (6 bases). The CDR3 is 14 residues long. Germline lookup yields CDR1 SGHTA and CDR2 FQGNSA. The CDR3 nucleotides read TGTGCCAGCAGCTTAGTCGGGGGAGTCGATGAGGAGTTCTTC. Protein: CASSLVGGVDEEFF.

This clonotype appeared many times. For the CDR3, the DNA is TGCAGTGCATATTTGTGGACCGGGAGAAAGGGAGAGACCCAGTACTTC. Its translation: CSAYLWTGRKGETQYF. The chain is built from TRBV20-1 and TRBJ2-5, with D perhaps TRBD2 (6 bases). The CDR3 is 16 amino acids. Germline V gene data show CDR1 as DFQATT and CDR2 as SNEGSKA (reference sequence). Trimming cost V 6 bases and J 4 bases, with 24 bases left between them.

The table lists this clonotype with a few counts. This chain links TRBV9 with TRBJ2-3; 10 bases agree with TRBD2. The CDR3 is 16 residues long. CDR1 and CDR2 from the germline V gene are SGDLS and YYNGEE. The V and J ends lost 4 bases and 3 bases, in that order; junction bases with no gene match: 8. The DNA of the CDR3 is TGTGCCAGCAGCTCTCTAGCGGGAGTGGAAACAGATACGCAGTATTTT. This gives the protein CASSSLAGVETDTQYF.

This chain links TRBV5-5 with TRBJ2-1; D is possibly TRBD2 (5 bases). CDR3 length equals 19 residues. Trimming removed 1 base from V and 1 base from J, with 21 bases in between. From germline, CDR1 is SGHKS and CDR2 YYEKEE (reference sequence). The CDR3 protein is CASSLSANYWESSYNEQFF. The CDR3, as DNA: TGTGCCAGCAGCTTGTCAGCCAATTATTGGGAGTCATCCTACAATGAGCAGTTCTTC.

This clonotype showed up many times. In nucleotides, the CDR3 is TGTGCCAGCAGTTACCCGACCCCCCAAGGTGCCCCTTCTAACTATGGCTACACCTTC. Its translation: CASSYPTPQGAPSNYGYTF. This chain joins TRBV6-5 and TRBJ1-2; D is unresolved. Germline V gene data show CDR1 as MNHEY and CDR2 as SVGAGI. The CDR3 is 19 residues long. V lost 2 bases to trimming and J lost 0 bases, with 22 bases between them.

The rearrangement uses TRBV29-1 and TRBJ2-5; no firm D call. With 6 bases removed from V and 4 bases from J, the gap between germline ends came to 15 bases. Germline CDR1 SQVTM, CDR2 ANQGSEA. The CDR3 is made up of 13 amino acids. CDR3 DNA sequence: TGCAGCGTCAAGCAACAGTTAGGAGAGACCCAGTACTTC. This encodes CSVKQQLGETQYF.